Reported below is one T cell receptor beta chain. This record belongs to a study of blood T cell repertoires in COVID-19. The table came from immunoSEQ multiplex PCR; TCRdb's copy has only in-frame clones and leaves some out. The repertoire holds some 80,000 clones, with roughly 82% as singletons. CDR3 size: 16 residues. Germline assignment: CDR1 LNHDA and CDR2 SQIVND (reference sequence). The V gene lost 3 bases and the J gene lost 7 bases, with 18 bases spanning the gap. The rearrangement joins TRBV19 to TRBJ2-2; D possibly corresponds to TRBD1 (5 bases). This TCR was sampled from a woman of 80 years or more with active or convalescent COVID-19. Sequencing used peripheral blood. The DNA for the CDR3 is TGTGCCAGTAGTATTGAAAGGGGCGCGACGGGCGGGGAGCTGTTTTTT. Its protein product is CASSIERGATGGELFF.